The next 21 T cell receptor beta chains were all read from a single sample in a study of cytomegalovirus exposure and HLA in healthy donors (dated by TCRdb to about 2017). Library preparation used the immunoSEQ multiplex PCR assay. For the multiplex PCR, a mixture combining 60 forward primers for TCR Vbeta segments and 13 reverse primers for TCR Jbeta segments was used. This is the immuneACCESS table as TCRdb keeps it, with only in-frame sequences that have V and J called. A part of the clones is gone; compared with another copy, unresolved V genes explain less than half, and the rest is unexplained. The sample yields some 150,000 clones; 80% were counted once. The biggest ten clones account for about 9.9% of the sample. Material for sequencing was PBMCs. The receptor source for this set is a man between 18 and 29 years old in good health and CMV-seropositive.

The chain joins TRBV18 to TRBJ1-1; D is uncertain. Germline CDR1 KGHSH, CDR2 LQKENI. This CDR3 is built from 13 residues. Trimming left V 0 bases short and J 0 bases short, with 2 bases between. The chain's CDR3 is CASSPPLNTEAFF. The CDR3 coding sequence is TGTGCCAGCTCACCACCCTTGAACACTGAAGCTTTCTTT.

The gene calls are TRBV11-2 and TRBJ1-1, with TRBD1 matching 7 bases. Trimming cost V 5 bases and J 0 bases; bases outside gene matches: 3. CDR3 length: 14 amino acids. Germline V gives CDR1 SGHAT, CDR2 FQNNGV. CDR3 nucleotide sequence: TGTGCCAGCAGCCCCGACAGGGTGAACACTGAAGCTTTCTTT. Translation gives CASSPDRVNTEAFF.

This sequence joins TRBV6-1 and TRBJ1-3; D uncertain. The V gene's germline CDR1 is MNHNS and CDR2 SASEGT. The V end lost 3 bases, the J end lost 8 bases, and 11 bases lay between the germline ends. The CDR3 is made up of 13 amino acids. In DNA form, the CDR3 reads TGTGCCAGCAGTGATCATCTACCGGACACCATATATTTT. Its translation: CASSDHLPDTIYF.

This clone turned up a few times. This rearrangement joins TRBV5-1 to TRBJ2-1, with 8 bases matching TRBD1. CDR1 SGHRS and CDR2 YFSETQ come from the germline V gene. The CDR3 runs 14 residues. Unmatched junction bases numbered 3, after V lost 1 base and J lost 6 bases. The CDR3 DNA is TGCGCCAGCAGCTTGTCTGGACAGGGCAATGAGCAGTTCTTC. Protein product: CASSLSGQGNEQFF.

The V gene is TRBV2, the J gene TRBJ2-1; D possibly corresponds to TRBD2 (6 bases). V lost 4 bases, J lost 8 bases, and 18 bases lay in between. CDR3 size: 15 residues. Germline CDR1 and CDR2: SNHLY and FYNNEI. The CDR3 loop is CASSGRDWGVYEQFF. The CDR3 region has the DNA TGTGCCAGCAGTGGTCGTGACTGGGGGGTCTATGAGCAGTTCTTC. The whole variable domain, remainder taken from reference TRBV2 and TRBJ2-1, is EPEVTQTPSHQVTQMGQEVILRCVPISNHLYFYWYRQILGQKVEFLVSFYNNEISEKSEIFDDQFSVERPDGSNFTLKIRSTKLEDSAMYFCASSGRDWGVYEQFFGPGTRLTVL.

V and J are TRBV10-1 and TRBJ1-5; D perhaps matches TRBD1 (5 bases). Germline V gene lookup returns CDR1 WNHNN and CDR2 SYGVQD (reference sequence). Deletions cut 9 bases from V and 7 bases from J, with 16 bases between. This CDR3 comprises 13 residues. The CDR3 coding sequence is TGCGCCAGGGGGGGGAGAGGGAAGCAGCCCCAGCATTTT. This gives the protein CARGGRGKQPQHF.

In DNA form, the CDR3 reads TGTGCCAGCAGTCTACCGGGACAGGGGATGAGGGATTCACCCCTCCACTTT. Its translation is CASSLPGQGMRDSPLHF. The gene calls are TRBV28 and TRBJ1-6; 10 positions match TRBD1. The V gene's germline CDR1 is MDHEN and CDR2 SYDVKM. V shed 5 bases, J shed 8 bases, and the junction held 12 bases outside the gene matches. The CDR3 consists of 17 residues.

The CDR3, as DNA: TGTGCCACCAGCAGAGACCGGGAGCTCGGCTACGAGCAGTACTTC. This codes for CATSRDRELGYEQYF. The genes are TRBV15 and TRBJ2-5; D is possibly TRBD2 (6 bases). The J call may be wrong; the DNA end is better matched by TRBJ2-7. The CDR3 extends over 15 amino acids. CDR1 and CDR2 (germline): LNHNV, YYDKDF (reference sequence).

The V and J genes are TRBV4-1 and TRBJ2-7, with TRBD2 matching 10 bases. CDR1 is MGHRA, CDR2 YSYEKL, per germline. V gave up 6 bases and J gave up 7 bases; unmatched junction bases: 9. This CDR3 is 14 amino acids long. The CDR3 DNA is TGCGCCAGCAGTCGACTAGCGGGTAGTAAGGAGCAGTACTTC. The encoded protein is CASSRLAGSKEQYF.

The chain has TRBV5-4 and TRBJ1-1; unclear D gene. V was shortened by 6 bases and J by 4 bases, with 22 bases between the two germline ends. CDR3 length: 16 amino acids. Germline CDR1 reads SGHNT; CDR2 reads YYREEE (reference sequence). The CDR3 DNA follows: TGTGCCAGCAACACCGAAGCCGGGGTGGGGAGCACTGAAGCTTTCTTT. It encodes CASNTEAGVGSTEAFF.

The CDR3 loop reads CASSVGTGGSYNEQFF. The CDR3 DNA reads as TGTGCCAGCAGCGTAGGGACAGGGGGCTCCTACAATGAGCAGTTCTTC. The chain recombines TRBV9 with TRBJ2-1; 10 positions agree with TRBD1. V lost 0 bases and J lost 0; bases outside the gene matches: 0. CDR1 is SGDLS and CDR2 is YYNGEE in the germline V gene. CDR3 size: 16 residues. The full variable domain, completed using reference TRBV9 and TRBJ2-1, is DSGVTQTPKHLITATGQRVTLRCSPRSGDLSVYWYQQSLDQGLQFLIQYYNGEERAKGNILERFSAQQFPDLHSELNLSSLELGDSALYFCASSVGTGGSYNEQFFGPGTRLTVL.

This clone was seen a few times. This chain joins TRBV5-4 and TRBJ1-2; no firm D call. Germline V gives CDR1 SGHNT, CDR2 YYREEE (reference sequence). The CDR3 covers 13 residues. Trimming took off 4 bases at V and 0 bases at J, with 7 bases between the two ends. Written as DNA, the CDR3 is TGTGCCAGCAGCATTGACACTAACTATGGCTACACCTTC. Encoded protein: CASSIDTNYGYTF.

The CDR3 is CSVVATVGNTIYF. The CDR3 coding sequence is TGCAGCGTTGTTGCGACAGTTGGAAACACCATATATTTT. This chain uses TRBV29-1 with TRBJ1-3, with D perhaps matching TRBD1 (5 bases). The CDR3 sequence is 13 residues long. The V gene's germline CDR1 is SQVTM and CDR2 ANQGSEA. V was pared by 4 bases and J by 3 bases, with 10 bases between.

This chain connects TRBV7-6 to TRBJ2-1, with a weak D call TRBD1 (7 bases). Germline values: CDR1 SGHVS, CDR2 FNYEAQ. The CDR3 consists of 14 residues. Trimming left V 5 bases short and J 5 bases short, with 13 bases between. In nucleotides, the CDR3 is TGTGCCAGCAGCACCGCAGGGGGGCACAATGAGCAGTTCTTC. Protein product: CASSTAGGHNEQFF.

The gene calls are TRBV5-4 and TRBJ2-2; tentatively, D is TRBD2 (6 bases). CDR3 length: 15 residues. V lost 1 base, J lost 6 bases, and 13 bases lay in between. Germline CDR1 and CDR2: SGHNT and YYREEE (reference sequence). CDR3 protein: CASSLLEGRAGELFF. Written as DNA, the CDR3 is TGTGCCAGCAGCTTGTTGGAGGGTAGGGCCGGGGAGCTGTTTTTT.

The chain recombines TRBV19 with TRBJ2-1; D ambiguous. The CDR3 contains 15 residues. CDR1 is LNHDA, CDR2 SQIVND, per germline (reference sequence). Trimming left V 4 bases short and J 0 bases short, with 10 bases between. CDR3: CASSTRSGSYNEQFF. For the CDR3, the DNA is TGTGCCAGTAGTACCAGATCGGGCTCCTACAATGAGCAGTTCTTC.

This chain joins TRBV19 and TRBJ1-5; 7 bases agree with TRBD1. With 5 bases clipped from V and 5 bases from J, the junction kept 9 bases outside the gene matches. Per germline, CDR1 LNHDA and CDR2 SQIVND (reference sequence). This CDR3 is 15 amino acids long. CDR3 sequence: CASSRRGQADQPQHF. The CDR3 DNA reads TGTGCCAGTAGTCGGCGTGGACAGGCGGATCAGCCCCAGCATTTT.

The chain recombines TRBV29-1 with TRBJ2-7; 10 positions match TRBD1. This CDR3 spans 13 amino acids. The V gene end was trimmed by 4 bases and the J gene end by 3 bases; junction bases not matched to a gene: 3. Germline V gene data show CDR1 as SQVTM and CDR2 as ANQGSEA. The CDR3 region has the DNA TGCAGCGTTGCCGGGACAGGGGACTACGAGCAGTACTTC. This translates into CSVAGTGDYEQYF.

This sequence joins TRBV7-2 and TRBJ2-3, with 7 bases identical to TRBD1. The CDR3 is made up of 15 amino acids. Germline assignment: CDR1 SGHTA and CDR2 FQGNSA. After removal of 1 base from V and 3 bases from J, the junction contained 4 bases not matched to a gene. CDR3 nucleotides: TGTGCCAGCAGCTTAGGAGGACAGGCGACAGATACGCAGTATTTT. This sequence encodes CASSLGGQATDTQYF.

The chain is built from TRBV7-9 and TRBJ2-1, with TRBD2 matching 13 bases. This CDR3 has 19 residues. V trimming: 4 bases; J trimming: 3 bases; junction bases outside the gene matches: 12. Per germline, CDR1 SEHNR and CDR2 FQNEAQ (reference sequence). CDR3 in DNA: TGTGCCAGCAGCTCCTCTGGACTAGCGGGAGTTTGGTTCTACAATGAGCAGTTCTTC. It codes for CASSSSGLAGVWFYNEQFF.

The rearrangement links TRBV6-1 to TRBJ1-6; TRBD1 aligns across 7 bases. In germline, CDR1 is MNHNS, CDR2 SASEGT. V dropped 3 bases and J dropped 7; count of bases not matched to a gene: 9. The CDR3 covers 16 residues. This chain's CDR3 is CASSDLEGARNSPLHF. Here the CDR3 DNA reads TGTGCCAGCAGTGACCTCGAGGGGGCAAGAAATTCACCCCTCCACTTT.